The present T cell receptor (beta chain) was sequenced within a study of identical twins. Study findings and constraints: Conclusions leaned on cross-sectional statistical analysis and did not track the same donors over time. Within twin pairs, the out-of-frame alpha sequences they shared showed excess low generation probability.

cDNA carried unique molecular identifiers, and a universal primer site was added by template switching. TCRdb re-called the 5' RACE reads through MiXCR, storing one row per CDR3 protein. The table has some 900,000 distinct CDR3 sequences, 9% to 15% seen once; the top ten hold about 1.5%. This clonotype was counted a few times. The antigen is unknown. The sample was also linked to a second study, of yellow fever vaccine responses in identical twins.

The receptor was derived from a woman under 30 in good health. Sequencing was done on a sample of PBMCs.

In DNA, the CDR3 is TGCAGTGCTAGAGATCCCAGGGGGCATACGCAGTATTTT. This sequence encodes CSARDPRGHTQYF. The rearrangement joins TRBV20-1 to TRBJ2-3; 8 nucleotides align to TRBD1. Per germline, CDR1 DFQATT and CDR2 SNEGSKA (reference sequence). This CDR3 contains 13 residues. The V and J ends lost 0 bases and 7 bases, in that order; junction bases with no gene match: 3.